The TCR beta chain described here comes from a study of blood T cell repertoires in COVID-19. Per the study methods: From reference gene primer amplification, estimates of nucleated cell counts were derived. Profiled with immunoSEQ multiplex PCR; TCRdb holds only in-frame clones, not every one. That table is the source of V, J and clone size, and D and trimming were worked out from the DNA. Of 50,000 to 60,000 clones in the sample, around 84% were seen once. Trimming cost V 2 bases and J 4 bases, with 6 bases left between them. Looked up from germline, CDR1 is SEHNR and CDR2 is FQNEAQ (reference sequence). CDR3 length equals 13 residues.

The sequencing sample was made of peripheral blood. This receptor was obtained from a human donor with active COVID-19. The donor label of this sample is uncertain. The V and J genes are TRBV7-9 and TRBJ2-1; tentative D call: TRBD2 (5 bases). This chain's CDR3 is CASSLSGYNEQFF. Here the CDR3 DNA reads TGTGCCAGCAGCTTATCGGGGTACAATGAGCAGTTCTTC.